A selection of T cell receptor beta chains follows, all from one sample in a study of shared clonotypes between healthy human individuals. The assay was immunoSEQ multiplex PCR, and TCRdb's table has in-frame clones only and misses some. The sample lists 1.5 million to 2.5 million clones, about 95% occurring once. Source material: naive CD8+ T cells sorted from blood. The receptors were sampled from a man aged 18 to 29 in good health. Each CDR3 is given with its conserved first and last residue. Each record gives: V gene, clone size, J gene, D gene, CDR3 protein, CDR3 DNA. The D gene is left open where the match is weak. Not all rows give a size; the values are once, few, many and, for expanded clones, a class.

>TRBV19|-|TRBJ1-1|-
CASSYLGANTEAFF
TGTGCCAGTAGTTACCTCGGGGCTAACACTGAAGCTTTCTTT
>TRBV19|-|TRBJ1-2|TRBD1
CASTPGQGLGYTF
TGTGCCAGTACCCCCGGACAGGGACTTGGCTACACCTTC
>TRBV11-2|-|TRBJ2-7|-
CASSLGFYEQYF
TGTGCCAGCAGCTTGGGATTCTACGAGCAGTACTTC
>TRBV29-1|-|TRBJ2-2|-
CSVLDTGELFF
TGCAGCGTGTTGGACACCGGGGAGCTGTTTTTT
>TRBV7-2|-|TRBJ2-5|TRBD1
CASSLPAQGVGQIQETQYF
TGTGCCAGCAGCTTACCCGCACAGGGGGTAGGGCAAATCCAAGAGACCCAGTACTTC
>TRBV5-6|-|TRBJ2-2|TRBD1
CASSPGTGQNTGELFF
TGTGCCAGCAGCCCCGGGACAGGGCAAAACACCGGGGAGCTGTTTTTT
>TRBV30|-|TRBJ1-1|-
CAWSVHNTEAFF
TGTGCCTGGAGTGTACATAACACTGAAGCTTTCTTT
>TRBV29-1|-|TRBJ2-7|TRBD2
CSVEDPLAGNPYEQYF
TGCAGCGTTGAAGATCCCCTAGCGGGGAATCCGTACGAGCAGTACTTC
>TRBV19|-|TRBJ2-7|TRBD1
CASSFRDRSYEQYF
TGTGCCAGTAGTTTCCGGGACAGATCCTACGAGCAGTACTTC
>TRBV4-1|-|TRBJ2-7|-
CASSLMGDSYEQYF
TGCGCCAGCAGCCTAATGGGGGACTCCTACGAGCAGTACTTC
>TRBV13|-|TRBJ1-2|TRBD1
CASSLGGQGLTQNYGYTF
TGTGCCAGCAGTTTGGGAGGACAGGGGCTCACCCAAAACTATGGCTACACCTTC
>TRBV27|once|TRBJ1-5|TRBD1
CASSLSATGGNQPQHF
TGTGCCAGCAGTTTATCGGCGACAGGGGGCAATCAGCCCCAGCATTTT
>TRBV28|-|TRBJ2-7|-
CASSWFQGPSYEQYF
TGTGCCAGCAGTTGGTTCCAGGGCCCCTCCTACGAGCAGTACTTC
>TRBV10-2|-|TRBJ2-7|TRBD2
CASSESYTSGFYEQYF
TGCGCCAGCAGTGAGTCATATACTAGCGGGTTCTACGAGCAGTACTTC
>TRBV27|-|TRBJ2-5|-
CASSRQGHETQYF
TGTGCCAGCAGTCGGCAGGGGCATGAGACCCAGTACTTC
>TRBV6-1|-|TRBJ1-6|-
CASSEVGQQNSPLHF
TGTGCCAGCAGTGAAGTAGGTCAGCAGAATTCACCCCTCCACTTT
>TRBV5-4|-|TRBJ2-7|TRBD2
CASRDWTSGNYEQYF
TGTGCCAGCAGGGATTGGACTAGCGGGAATTACGAGCAGTACTTC
>TRBV19|-|TRBJ1-6|-
CASSILVQGGSPLHF
TGTGCCAGTAGTATACTAGTGCAGGGTGGTTCACCCCTCCACTTT
>TRBV5-1|-|TRBJ2-3|TRBD2
CASSLNSPPLASGGDSTDTQYF
TGCGCCAGCAGCTTAAATTCCCCACCGCTGGCTAGCGGGGGGGATAGCACAGATACGCAGTATTTT
>TRBV10-2|-|TRBJ1-2|TRBD1
CASQGDYGYTF
TGCGCCAGCCAGGGGGACTATGGCTACACCTTC
>TRBV5-4|-|TRBJ2-1|-
CASSLGQVGGEQFF
TGTGCCAGCAGCTTAGGACAGGTGGGAGGTGAGCAGTTCTTC
>TRBV5-6|-|TRBJ2-7|-
CASSLVREQYF
TGTGCCAGCAGCTTGGTTCGCGAGCAGTACTTC
>TRBV9|-|TRBJ2-2|-
CASSVGLATTFPGGELFF
TGTGCCAGCAGCGTAGGGCTAGCGACCACCTTCCCCGGGGGGGAGCTGTTTTTT
>TRBV5-6|-|TRBJ2-3|-
CASSLTPGWGTDTQYF
TGTGCCAGCAGCTTGACTCCAGGATGGGGCACAGATACGCAGTATTTT
>TRBV27|-|TRBJ2-6|-
CASSPTSSGANVLTF
TGTGCCAGCAGTCCTACTAGCTCTGGGGCCAACGTCCTGACTTTC
>TRBV2|-|TRBJ1-2|-
CASSASYGYTF
TGTGCCAGCAGTGCATCTTATGGCTACACCTTC
>TRBV19|-|TRBJ2-1|-
CASSIKSGSYNEQFF
TGTGCCAGTAGTATAAAGAGCGGTTCCTACAATGAGCAGTTCTTC
>TRBV4-1|once|TRBJ2-7|TRBD2
CASSHTSGSSYEQYF
TGCGCCAGCAGCCATACTAGCGGGAGCTCCTACGAGCAGTACTTC
>TRBV9|few|TRBJ1-1|-
CASSVGPRDYTEAFF
TGTGCCAGCAGCGTAGGCCCTCGGGATTACACTGAAGCTTTCTTT
>TRBV2|once|TRBJ2-1|-
CASRAQVTREDEQFF
TGTGCCAGCAGGGCCCAGGTAACGAGGGAGGATGAGCAGTTCTTC
>TRBV5-6|-|TRBJ1-4|TRBD1
CASSLGGGEKLFF
TGTGCCAGCAGCTTGGGAGGGGGCGAAAAACTGTTTTTT
>TRBV7-9|-|TRBJ1-2|-
CASSPPGGGGYTF
TGTGCCAGCAGCCCCCCCGGAGGGGGAGGCTACACCTTC
>TRBV6-5|-|TRBJ1-2|-
CASSYEPGQGGYTF
TGTGCCAGCAGTTACGAACCAGGGCAAGGAGGCTACACCTTC
>TRBV7-9|-|TRBJ2-1|TRBD2
CASSGLAGATGYNEQFF
TGTGCCAGCAGCGGACTAGCGGGAGCAACCGGGTACAATGAGCAGTTCTTC
>TRBV6-5|-|TRBJ1-5|-
CASSSETIPQHF
TGTGCCAGCAGTTCCGAGACGATACCCCAGCATTTT
>TRBV15|-|TRBJ2-7|-
CATSGNGKGIYEQYF
TGTGCCACCAGCGGGAACGGGAAAGGGATCTACGAGCAGTACTTC
>TRBV14|once|TRBJ2-7|TRBD1
CASSPNRGEQYF
TGTGCCAGCAGCCCCAACAGGGGCGAGCAGTACTTC
>TRBV4-1|-|TRBJ2-3|TRBD2
CASSQDPAGGHADTQYF
TGCGCCAGCAGCCAAGATCCGGCGGGGGGGCACGCAGATACGCAGTATTTT
>TRBV29-1|-|TRBJ2-1|-
CSASTGTGSYNEQFF
TGCAGCGCCTCGACTGGAACGGGCTCCTACAATGAGCAGTTCTTC
>TRBV7-9|once|TRBJ1-4|-
CASSLVVGGFAEKLFF
TGTGCCAGCAGCTTAGTGGTGGGGGGCTTCGCAGAAAAACTGTTTTTT
>TRBV4-1|-|TRBJ2-7|TRBD2
CASSQTSGRFEQYF
TGCGCCAGCAGCCAAACTAGCGGGAGATTCGAGCAGTACTTC
>TRBV11-2|once|TRBJ2-1|TRBD2
CASSLPGLGAEGYNEQFF
TGTGCCAGCAGCTTACCGGGACTAGGTGCCGAAGGCTACAATGAGCAGTTCTTC